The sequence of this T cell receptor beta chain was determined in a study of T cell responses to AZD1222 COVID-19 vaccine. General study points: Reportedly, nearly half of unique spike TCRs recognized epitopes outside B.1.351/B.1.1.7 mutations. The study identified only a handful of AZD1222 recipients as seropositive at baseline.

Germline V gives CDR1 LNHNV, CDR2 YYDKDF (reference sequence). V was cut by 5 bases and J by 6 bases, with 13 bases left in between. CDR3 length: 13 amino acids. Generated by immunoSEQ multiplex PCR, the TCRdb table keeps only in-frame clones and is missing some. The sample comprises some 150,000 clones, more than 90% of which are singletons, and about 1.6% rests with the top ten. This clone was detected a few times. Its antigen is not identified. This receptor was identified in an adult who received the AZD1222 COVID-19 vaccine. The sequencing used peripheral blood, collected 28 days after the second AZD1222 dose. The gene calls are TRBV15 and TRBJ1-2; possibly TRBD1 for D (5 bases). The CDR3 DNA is TGTGCCACCAGCGACCGGGGAGGGGATGGCTACACCTTC. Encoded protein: CATSDRGGDGYTF.